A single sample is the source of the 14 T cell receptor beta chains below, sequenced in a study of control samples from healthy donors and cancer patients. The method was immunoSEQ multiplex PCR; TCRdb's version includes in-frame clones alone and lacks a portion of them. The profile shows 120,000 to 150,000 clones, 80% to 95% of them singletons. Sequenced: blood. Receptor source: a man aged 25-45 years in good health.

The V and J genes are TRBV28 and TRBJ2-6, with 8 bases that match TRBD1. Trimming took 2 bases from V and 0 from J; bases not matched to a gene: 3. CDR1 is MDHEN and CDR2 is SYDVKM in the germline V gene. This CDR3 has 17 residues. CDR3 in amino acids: CASSLPGGVSGANVLTF. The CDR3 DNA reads TGTGCCAGCAGTTTACCAGGGGGCGTCTCTGGGGCCAACGTCCTGACTTTC.

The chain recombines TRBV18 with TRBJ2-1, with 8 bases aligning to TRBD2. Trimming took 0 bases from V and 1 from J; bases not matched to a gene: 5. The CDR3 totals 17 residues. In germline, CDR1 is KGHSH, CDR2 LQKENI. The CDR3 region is CASSPPSSGPSYNEQFF. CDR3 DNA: TGTGCCAGCTCACCACCGTCTAGCGGGCCATCCTACAATGAGCAGTTCTTC.

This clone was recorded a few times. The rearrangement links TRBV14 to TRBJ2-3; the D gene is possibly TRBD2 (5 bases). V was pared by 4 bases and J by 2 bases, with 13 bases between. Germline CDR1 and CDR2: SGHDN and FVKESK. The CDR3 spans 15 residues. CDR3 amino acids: CASSRSGFHTDTQYF. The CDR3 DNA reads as TGTGCCAGCAGCCGGTCGGGATTCCACACAGATACGCAGTATTTT.

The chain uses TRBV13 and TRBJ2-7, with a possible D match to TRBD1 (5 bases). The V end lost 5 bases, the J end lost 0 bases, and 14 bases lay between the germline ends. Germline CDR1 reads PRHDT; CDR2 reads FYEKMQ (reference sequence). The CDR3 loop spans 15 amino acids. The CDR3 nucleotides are TGTGCCAGCAGCGAAGGGGCCCCAAGCTCCTACGAGCAGTACTTC. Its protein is CASSEGAPSSYEQYF.

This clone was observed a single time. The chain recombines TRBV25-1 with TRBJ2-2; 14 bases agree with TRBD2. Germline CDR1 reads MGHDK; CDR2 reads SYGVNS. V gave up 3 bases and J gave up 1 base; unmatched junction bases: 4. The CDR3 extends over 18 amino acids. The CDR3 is CASSDPGTSGGNTGELFF. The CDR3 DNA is TGTGCCAGCAGTGATCCCGGGACTAGCGGGGGGAACACCGGGGAGCTGTTTTTT.

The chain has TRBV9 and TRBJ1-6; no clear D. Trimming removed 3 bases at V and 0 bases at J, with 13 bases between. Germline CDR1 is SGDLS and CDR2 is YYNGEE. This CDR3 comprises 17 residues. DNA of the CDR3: TGTGCCAGCAGCGGGACCCTCGGAAGCTCCTATAATTCACCCCTCCACTTT. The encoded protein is CASSGTLGSSYNSPLHF.

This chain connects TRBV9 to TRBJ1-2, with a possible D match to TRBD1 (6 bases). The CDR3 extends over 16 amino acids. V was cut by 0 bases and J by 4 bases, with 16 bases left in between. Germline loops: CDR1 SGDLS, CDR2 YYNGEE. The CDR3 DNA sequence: TGTGCCAGCAGCGTAGTCGTCGGGGGCGGAGTCTATGGCTACACCTTC. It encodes CASSVVVGGGVYGYTF.

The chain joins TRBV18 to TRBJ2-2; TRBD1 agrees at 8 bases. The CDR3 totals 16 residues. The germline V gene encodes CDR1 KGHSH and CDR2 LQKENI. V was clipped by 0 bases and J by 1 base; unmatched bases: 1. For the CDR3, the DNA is TGTGCCAGCTCACCACCCGACAGGGGGAACACCGGGGAGCTGTTTTTT. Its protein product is CASSPPDRGNTGELFF.

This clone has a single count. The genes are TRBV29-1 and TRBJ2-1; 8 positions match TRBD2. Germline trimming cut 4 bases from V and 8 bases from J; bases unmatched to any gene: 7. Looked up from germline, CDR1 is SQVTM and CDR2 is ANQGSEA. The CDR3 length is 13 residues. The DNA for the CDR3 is TGCAGCGTTGGTGATCGGGGGGGCTATGAGCAGTTCTTC. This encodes CSVGDRGGYEQFF.

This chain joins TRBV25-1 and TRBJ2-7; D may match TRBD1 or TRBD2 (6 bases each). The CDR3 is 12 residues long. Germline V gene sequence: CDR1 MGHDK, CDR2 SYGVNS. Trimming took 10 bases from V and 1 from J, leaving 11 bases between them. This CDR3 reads CATRGPSYEQYF. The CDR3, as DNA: TGTGCCACCCGGGGGCCGTCCTACGAGCAGTACTTC.

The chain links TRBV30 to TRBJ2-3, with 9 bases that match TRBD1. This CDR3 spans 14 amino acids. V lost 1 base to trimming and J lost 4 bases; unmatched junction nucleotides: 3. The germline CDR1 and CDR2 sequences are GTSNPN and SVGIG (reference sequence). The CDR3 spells CAWSAGQGADTQYF. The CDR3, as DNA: TGTGCCTGGAGTGCGGGACAGGGAGCAGATACGCAGTATTTT. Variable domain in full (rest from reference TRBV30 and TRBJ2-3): SQTIHQWPATLVQPVGSPLSLECTVEGTSNPNLYWYRQAAGRGLQLLFYSVGIGQISSEVPQNLSASRPQDRQFILSSKKLLLSDSGFYLCAWSAGQGADTQYFGPGTRLTVL.

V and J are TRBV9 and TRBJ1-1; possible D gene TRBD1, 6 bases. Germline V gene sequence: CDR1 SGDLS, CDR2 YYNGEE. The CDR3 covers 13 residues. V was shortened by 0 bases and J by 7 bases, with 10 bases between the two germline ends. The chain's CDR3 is CASSVVGGGEAFF. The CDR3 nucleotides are TGTGCCAGCAGCGTAGTAGGGGGTGGTGAAGCTTTCTTT.

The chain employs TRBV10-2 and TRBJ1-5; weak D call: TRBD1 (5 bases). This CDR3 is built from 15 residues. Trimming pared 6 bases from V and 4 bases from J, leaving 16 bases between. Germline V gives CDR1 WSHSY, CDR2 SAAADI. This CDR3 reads CASRRGAAANQPQHF. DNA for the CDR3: TGCGCCAGCAGGAGGGGCGCCGCTGCAAATCAGCCCCAGCATTTT.

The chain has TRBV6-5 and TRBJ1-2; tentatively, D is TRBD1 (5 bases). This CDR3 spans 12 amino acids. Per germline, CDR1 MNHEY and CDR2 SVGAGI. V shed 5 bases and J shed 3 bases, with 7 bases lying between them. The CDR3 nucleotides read TGTGCCAGCAGTCGACAGTACTATGGCTACACCTTC. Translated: CASSRQYYGYTF.